These 22 T cell receptor beta chains were sequenced from one sample in a study of T-cell memory formation after mild COVID-19. Each CDR3 protein gets one entry after TCRdb re-called the 5' RACE reads with MiXCR. The table lists fewer than 90,000 distinct CDR3 sequences, approximately 15% of them singletons. Sequenced material: PBMCs or a T cell subset sorted from them (not recorded which). The receptors shown here come from an adult woman who had mild COVID-19 (a few samples of this study predate the infection). Cell type and time point are not known.

This clonotype was seen only a few times. This rearrangement joins TRBV20-1 to TRBJ2-1; 9 bases line up with TRBD2. The CDR3 extends over 17 amino acids. Unmatched junction bases numbered 12, after V lost 6 bases and J lost 0 bases. Germline assignment: CDR1 DFQATT and CDR2 SNEGSKA (reference sequence). The CDR3 DNA is TGCAGTGCCGAAGAGCCGGGACTAGCTTACTCCTACAATGAGCAGTTCTTC. It encodes CSAEEPGLAYSYNEQFF.

This clonotype was detected a few times. This chain links TRBV7-9 with TRBJ2-1; TRBD2 is a possible D gene (5 bases). V dropped 5 bases and J dropped 2 bases, with 10 bases sitting between them. From germline, CDR1 is SEHNR and CDR2 FQNEAQ (reference sequence). CDR3 length: 14 residues. The CDR3 sequence: CASSHTGTYNEQFF. The CDR3, as DNA: TGTGCCAGCAGCCATACCGGGACCTACAATGAGCAGTTCTTC.

The chain joins TRBV5-4 to TRBJ1-6; TRBD1 aligns across 7 bases. After removal of 3 bases from V and 6 bases from J, the junction contained 12 bases not matched to a gene. The CDR3 has 17 residues. CDR1 and CDR2 from the germline V gene are SGHNT and YYREEE (reference sequence). For the CDR3, the DNA is TGTGCCAGCAGCTCTTACCCGAAAGGACAGGTTAATTCACCCCTCCACTTT. Its protein product is CASSSYPKGQVNSPLHF.

The CDR3, as DNA: TGTGCCAGCAGTTCGACAGGGGCCACCACAGATACGCAGTATTTT. It encodes CASSSTGATTDTQYF. The chain is built from TRBV12-3 or TRBV12-4 and TRBJ2-3; TRBD1 aligns across 8 bases. Trimming at V came to 4 bases and at J to 2 bases, leaving 5 bases not matched to a gene. The CDR3 is 15 residues long.

There are a few counts of this clonotype. This sequence joins TRBV9 and TRBJ2-1; perhaps TRBD1 as D (6 bases). V lost 4 bases, J lost 8 bases, and 25 bases lay in between. The germline CDR1 and CDR2 sequences are SGDLS and YYNGEE. The CDR3 spans 17 residues. CDR3 loop: CASSPFGGSPNVDEQFF. CDR3 coding DNA: TGTGCCAGCAGCCCATTTGGGGGCAGCCCGAACGTCGATGAGCAGTTCTTC.

The chain has TRBV9 and TRBJ2-1, with 13 bases fitting TRBD2. The V and J ends lost 2 bases and 7 bases, in that order; junction bases with no gene match: 3. Germline V lookup: CDR1 SGDLS, CDR2 YYNGEE. This CDR3 region has 15 residues. DNA for the CDR3: TGTGCCAGCAGCGTTACTAGCGGGGGGGCAAATGAGCAGTTCTTC. Protein product: CASSVTSGGANEQFF.

The chain couples TRBV6-6 to TRBJ2-7, with no clear D. The CDR3 runs to 14 residues. The germline V and J ends were trimmed by 0 bases and 2 bases, with 8 bases remaining between them. Per germline, CDR1 MNHNY and CDR2 SVGAGI (reference sequence). The CDR3 DNA reads TGTGCCAGCAGTTACTCATCCAGTACCTACGAGCAGTACTTC. Its protein is CASSYSSSTYEQYF.

This clonotype was found a few times. This chain links TRBV20-1 with TRBJ2-5; 11 bases are shared with TRBD2. CDR1 DFQATT and CDR2 SNEGSKA come from the germline V gene (reference sequence). This CDR3 spans 14 amino acids. V dropped 5 bases and J dropped 2; count of bases not matched to a gene: 4. For the CDR3, the DNA is TGCAGTGCTGCACTAGCGGGGGAGCAAGAGACCCAGTACTTC. The encoded protein is CSAALAGEQETQYF.

The count of this clonotype is one. J is TRBJ1-2 and V is TRBV7-9; D may be TRBD1 (6 bases). The CDR3 is 14 residues long. Trimming left V 7 bases short and J 2 bases short, with 14 bases between. The germline V gene has CDR1 SEHNR and CDR2 FQNEAQ (reference sequence). The CDR3 sequence: CASNTGTGNYGYTF. The CDR3 DNA reads as TGTGCCAGCAATACAGGGACGGGGAACTATGGCTACACCTTC.

A few counts support this clonotype. The genes are TRBV12-3 or TRBV12-4 and TRBJ2-1; 10 bases map to TRBD1. V gave up 8 bases and J gave up 8 bases; unmatched junction bases: 12. There are 15 residues in the CDR3. The CDR3 DNA follows: TGTGCCAGCGCCCCCGGGACAGGGGCAGGGGATGAGCAGTTCTTC. Amino acids: CASAPGTGAGDEQFF.

This chain links TRBV9 with TRBJ2-3; 14 bases line up with TRBD2. The CDR3 covers 16 residues. The V gene end was trimmed by 5 bases and the J gene end by 3 bases; junction bases not matched to a gene: 5. CDR1 and CDR2 from the germline V gene are SGDLS and YYNGEE. The CDR3 region is CASRTGLAGVTDTQYF. CDR3 in DNA: TGTGCCAGCAGGACGGGACTAGCGGGAGTGACAGATACGCAGTATTTT.

This clonotype was detected only a few times. The chain joins TRBV27 to TRBJ2-1; 11 bases align to TRBD2. The CDR3 runs to 15 residues. Germline V gives CDR1 MNHEY, CDR2 SMNVEV (reference sequence). Trimming removed 7 bases from V and 5 bases from J; junction bases left unmatched: 7. The DNA of the CDR3 is TGTGCCAGCACTTTCGGGACTAGCGGTAACAATGAGCAGTTCTTC. This translates into CASTFGTSGNNEQFF.

This clonotype was seen a handful of times. The chain couples TRBV7-3 to TRBJ2-3, with TRBD2 identical over 7 bases. The CDR3 consists of 13 residues. V was pared by 6 bases and J by 6 bases, with 6 bases of the junction left unmatched. Germline V gene data show CDR1 as SGHTA and CDR2 as FQGTGA. This chain's CDR3 is CASSSIGGDTQYF. The CDR3, as DNA: TGTGCCAGCAGTTCGATCGGGGGGGATACGCAGTATTTT.

The rearrangement joins TRBV28 to TRBJ2-7, with 9 bases matching TRBD1. V shed 3 bases and J 2 bases; nucleotides not matched to a gene: 5. The CDR3 has 15 residues. Germline V lookup: CDR1 MDHEN, CDR2 SYDVKM. As DNA, the CDR3 is TGTGCCAGCAGTTTTGGGGACAGGGCACCCTACGAGCAGTACGTC. This encodes CASSFGDRAPYEQYV.

This clonotype was recorded at least ten times. The chain is built from TRBV7-9 and TRBJ2-5; D gene ambiguous. V shed 1 base and J shed 1 base, with 7 bases lying between them. Germline V gene lookup returns CDR1 SEHNR and CDR2 FQNEAQ (reference sequence). The CDR3 contains 14 residues. In DNA, the CDR3 is TGTGCCAGCAGCTTAGTTGACACCCAAGAGACCCAGTACTTC. This translates into CASSLVDTQETQYF. Full variable domain (rest looked up from reference TRBV7-9 and TRBJ2-5): DTGVSQNPRHKITKRGQNVTFRCDPISEHNRLYWYRQTLGQGPEFLTYFQNEAQLEKSRLLSDRFSAERPKGSFSTLEIQRTEQGDSAMYLCASSLVDTQETQYFGPGTRLLVL.

This clonotype was found a few times. This chain joins TRBV12-3 or TRBV12-4 and TRBJ1-3; D remains unclear. V was pared by 5 bases and J by 3 bases, with 17 bases between. This CDR3 region has 16 residues. The CDR3 here is CASSPTIDLIGNTIYF. For the CDR3, the DNA is TGTGCCAGCAGTCCCACCATCGATCTAATTGGAAACACCATATATTTT.

The CDR3 DNA sequence: TGTGCCAGCAGCACCCAGGGGGCTGGCTACACCTTC. It yields the protein CASSTQGAGYTF. V usage is TRBV7-9 and J usage is TRBJ1-2; 8 nucleotides line up with TRBD1. The length of the CDR3 is 12 residues. The germline V gene has CDR1 SEHNR and CDR2 FQNEAQ (reference sequence). The trim removed 5 bases at V and 7 bases at J, leaving 3 bases unmatched.

The chain is built from TRBV9 and TRBJ1-1; D is unclear. CDR3 length: 13 residues. V was clipped by 1 base and J by 0 bases, with 4 bases between them. Germline lookup yields CDR1 SGDLS and CDR2 YYNGEE. The CDR3 bases are TGTGCCAGCAGCGTATACCTGAACACTGAAGCTTTCTTT. Translated: CASSVYLNTEAFF.

The chain employs TRBV12-3 or TRBV12-4 and TRBJ1-2; TRBD1 matches at 9 bases. Trimming cost V 3 bases and J 4 bases; bases outside gene matches: 6. CDR3 length: 15 amino acids. CDR3 sequence: CASSFSGQGIYGYTF. CDR3 nucleotide sequence: TGTGCCAGCAGTTTTTCTGGACAGGGGATCTATGGCTACACCTTC.

The chain uses TRBV4-1 and TRBJ2-5, with D perhaps matching TRBD1 or TRBD2 (5 bases each). The CDR3 is 17 residues long. V was clipped by 1 base and J by 4 bases, with 19 bases between them. Germline V gene data show CDR1 as MGHRA and CDR2 as YSYEKL. CDR3 DNA: TGCGCCAGCAGCCAAGTGGGGGACGGATTCTGGGCAGAGACCCAGTACTTC. This translates into CASSQVGDGFWAETQYF.

The chain recombines TRBV7-3 with TRBJ2-1, with TRBD2 identical over 11 bases. Germline V CDR1 and CDR2: SGHTA, FQGTGA. This CDR3 has 15 amino acids. Germline trimming cut 5 bases from V and 6 bases from J; bases unmatched to any gene: 6. The CDR3 loop reads CASSKGTSGINEQFF. CDR3 coding DNA: TGTGCCAGCAGCAAGGGGACTAGCGGCATCAATGAGCAGTTCTTC. The entire variable domain, with the rest obtained from reference TRBV7-3 and TRBJ2-1, is as follows: GAGVSQTPSNKVTEKGKYVELRCDPISGHTALYWYRQSLGQGPEFLIYFQGTGAADDSGLPNDRFFAVRPEGSVSTLKIQRTERGDSAVYLCASSKGTSGINEQFFGPGTRLTVL.

This chain uses TRBV12-3 or TRBV12-4 with TRBJ1-2; D is possibly TRBD1 (5 bases). Trimming removed 3 bases at V and 4 bases at J, with 9 bases between. This CDR3 spans 13 amino acids. CDR3 nucleotide sequence: TGTGCCAGCAGTTTTACAGGCGGCTATGGCTACACCTTC. This codes for CASSFTGGYGYTF.